This T cell receptor beta chain was documented in a study of cytomegalovirus exposure and HLA in healthy donors. Study-level background: From some 190 million T cells, an earlier analysis saw 120 million or so unique TCR beta sequences. Study results and limitations: The likely origin of a cluster of highly shared sequence variants was a sequencing artifact. In vitro experiments confirmed that a few CMV-associated chains were specific for CMV antigens.

V dropped 2 bases and J dropped 1; count of bases not matched to a gene: 4. Looked up from germline, CDR1 is LGHNA and CDR2 is YNFKEQ. The CDR3 extends over 15 amino acids. Worth noting for this clone: Its antigen is still unknown.

Primers: 60 Vbeta forward and 13 Jbeta reverse. Original data processing: It was a later analysis that counted about 80 million unique TCR beta chains, of which roughly 11 million were shared. The protocol was immunoSEQ multiplex PCR, while the TCRdb copy is restricted to in-frame clones and leaves out a portion. From that table come the V and J calls and clone size; the DNA was used to work out D and trimming. Of almost 200,000 clones detected, around 85% appear once; the ten largest clones hold about 2.2%. Sequencing was carried out using PBMCs. The receptor was isolated from a woman aged 45-59 years in good health and CMV-seronegative. The V gene is TRBV4-2, the J gene TRBJ2-5; 7 bases align to TRBD2. CDR3 sequence reads: CASSQQGGIQETQYF. CDR3 bases: TGTGCCAGCAGCCAACAGGGAGGGATCCAAGAGACCCAGTACTTC.